This T cell receptor beta chain was retrieved from a study of blood T cells in healthy people across ages. Findings of the study overall: Among T cells, TCR beta diversity per million cells dropped roughly linearly as age rose.

Through a sample-barcoded 5' primer and a J-beta primer mix, a second PCR was run for roughly 6 to 12 cycles. TCRdb called the 5' RACE reads again in MiXCR, with one record for every CDR3 protein. This sample has hundreds of thousands of distinct CDR3 sequences, with under 80% found just once. CDR1 MDHEN and CDR2 SYDVKM come from the germline V gene. V was shortened by 8 bases and J by 3 bases, with 15 bases between the two germline ends. This CDR3 spans 14 amino acids. To note about this clonotype: Its target is not known.

The receptor's source is a young man in good health. The V gene is TRBV28, the J gene TRBJ2-3; the D gene is possibly TRBD1 (5 bases). Sequences were obtained from blood. CDR3 sequence reads: CASGTDSGTDTQYF. The DNA of the CDR3 is TGTGCCAGCGGAACAGACAGTGGGACAGATACGCAGTATTTT.